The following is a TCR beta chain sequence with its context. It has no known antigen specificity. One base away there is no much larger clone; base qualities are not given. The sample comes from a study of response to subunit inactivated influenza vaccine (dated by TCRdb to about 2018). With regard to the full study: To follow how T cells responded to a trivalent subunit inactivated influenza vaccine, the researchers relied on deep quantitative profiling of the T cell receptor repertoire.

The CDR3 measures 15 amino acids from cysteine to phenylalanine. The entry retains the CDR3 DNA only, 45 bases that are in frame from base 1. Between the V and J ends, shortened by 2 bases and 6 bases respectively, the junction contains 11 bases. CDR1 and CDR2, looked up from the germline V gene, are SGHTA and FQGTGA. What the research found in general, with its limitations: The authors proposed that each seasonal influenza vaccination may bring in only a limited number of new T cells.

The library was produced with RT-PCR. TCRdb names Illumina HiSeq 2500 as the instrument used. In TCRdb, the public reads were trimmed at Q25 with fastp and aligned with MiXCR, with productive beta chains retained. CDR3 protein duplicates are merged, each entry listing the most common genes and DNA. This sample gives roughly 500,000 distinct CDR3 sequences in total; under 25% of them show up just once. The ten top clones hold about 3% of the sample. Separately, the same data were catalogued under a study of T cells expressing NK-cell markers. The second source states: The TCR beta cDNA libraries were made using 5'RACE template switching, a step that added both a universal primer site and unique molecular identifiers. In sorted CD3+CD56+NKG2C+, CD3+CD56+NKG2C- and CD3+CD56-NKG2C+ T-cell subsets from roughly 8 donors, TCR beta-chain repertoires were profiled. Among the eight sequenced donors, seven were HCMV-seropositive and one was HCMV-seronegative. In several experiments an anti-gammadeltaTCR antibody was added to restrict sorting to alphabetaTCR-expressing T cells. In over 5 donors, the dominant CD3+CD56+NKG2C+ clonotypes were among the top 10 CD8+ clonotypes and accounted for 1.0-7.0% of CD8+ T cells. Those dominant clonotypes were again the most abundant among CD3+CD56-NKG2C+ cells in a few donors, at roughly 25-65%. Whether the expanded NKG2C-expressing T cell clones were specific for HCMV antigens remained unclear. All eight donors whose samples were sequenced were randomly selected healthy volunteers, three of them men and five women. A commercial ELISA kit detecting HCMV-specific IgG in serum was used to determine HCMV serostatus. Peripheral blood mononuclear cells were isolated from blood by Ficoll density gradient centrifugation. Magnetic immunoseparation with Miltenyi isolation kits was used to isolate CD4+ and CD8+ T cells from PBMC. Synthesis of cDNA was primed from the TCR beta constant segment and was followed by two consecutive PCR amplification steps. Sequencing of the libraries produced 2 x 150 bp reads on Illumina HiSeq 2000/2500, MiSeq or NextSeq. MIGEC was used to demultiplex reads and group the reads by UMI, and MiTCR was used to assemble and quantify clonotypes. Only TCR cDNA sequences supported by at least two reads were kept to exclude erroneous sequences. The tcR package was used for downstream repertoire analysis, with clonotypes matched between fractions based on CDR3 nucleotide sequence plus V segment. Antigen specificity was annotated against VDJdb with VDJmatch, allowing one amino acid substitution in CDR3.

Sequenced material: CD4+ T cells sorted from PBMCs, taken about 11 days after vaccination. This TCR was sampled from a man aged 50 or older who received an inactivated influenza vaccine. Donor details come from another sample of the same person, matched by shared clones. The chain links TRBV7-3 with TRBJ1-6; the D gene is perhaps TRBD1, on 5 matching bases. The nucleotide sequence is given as TGTGCCAGCAGCTTAGGGGACCTCCCTAATTCACCCCTCCACTTT. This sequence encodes CASSLGDLPNSPLHF. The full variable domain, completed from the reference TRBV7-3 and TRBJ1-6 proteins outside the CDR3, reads GAGVSQTPSNKVTEKGKYVELRCDPISGHTALYWYRQSLGQGPEFLIYFQGTGAADDSGLPNDRFFAVRPEGSVSTLKIQRTERGDSAVYLCASSLGDLPNSPLHFGNGTRLTVT.